This TCR beta chain was sequenced during a study of neoadjuvant anti-PD-1 for oral cavity cancer (dated by TCRdb to the early 2020s). About the full investigation: Patients mostly received three to four biweekly doses of nivolumab at 3 mg/kg before curative-intent surgical resection. Under RECIST 1.1, a patient counted as a responder if showing complete response, partial response or stable disease, and as a non-responder if showing progression. Patients who did not progress were given a fourth nivolumab dose at about day 43 and had definitive surgical resection on days 50-56. The parent correlative cohort included roughly 13 patients, with an approximately 30% response rate.

On this clone: Its antigen is not yet known. Base qualities were left out, and no much larger clone turns up one base away.

This sample's time point label indicates: before neoadjuvant nivolumab. None of the patients had received prior systemic or radiation treatment, and all were newly diagnosed with stage II-IVA oral cavity squamous cell carcinoma. The cohort was made up of patients with locally advanced, HPV-negative oral cavity squamous cell carcinoma. Peripheral blood mononuclear cells were analyzed directly, without maintenance or expansion in culture. Samples were obtained from a longitudinal correlative study of a single-arm phase II trial of neoadjuvant nivolumab in oral cavity squamous cell carcinoma. Subject-matched pre- and post-treatment PBMCs and tumors from three responders and three non-responders were subjected to genomic DNA-based TCRbeta sequencing. Peripheral blood mononuclear cells were drawn once before nivolumab treatment and a second time after treatment, when surgery took place. The Maxwell RSC DNA from Cells kit was used to isolate genomic DNA from PBMCs.

What the authors observed across the whole study: A higher pretreatment blood Treg/Th17 ratio correlated with both higher pretreatment blood TCRbeta clonality and lower post-treatment tumor TCRbeta clonality. After neoadjuvant nivolumab, significantly higher T cell clonality (Gini index) was found within PBMCs in non-responders than in responders. Only a few patients per response group were included in the TCR analyses, and the authors called for validation in larger cohorts.

V and J are trimmed by 5 bases and 5 bases, and the gene matches miss 2 bases of the junction. Taken from cysteine to phenylalanine, the CDR3 has 12 residues. Only the CDR3 region is kept as DNA, spanning 36 bases read in frame from base 1. According to the germline V gene, CDR1 reads MNHNS and CDR2 reads SASEGT. PBMC libraries used mostly roughly 500 ng of input genomic DNA for deep sequencing, with six replicates per sample. The immunoSEQ hsTCRbeta kit was used to prepare TCRbeta libraries according to the manufacturer's instructions. An Illumina NovaSeq 6000 S4 flow cell was used to sequence the final libraries, which had first been combined to 3 nM. The study's processing was this. The immunoSEQ Analyzer handled quality control and preprocessing of the raw data. The analysis was restricted to productive rearrangements, with each unique CDR3 amino acid sequence defining a clonotype. Using the R package tcR, the researchers computed the Gini-Simpson index as their estimate of repertoire clonality. Student's t test was used to compare Gini indices, and Pearson correlation was used to assess associations with tumor size change. TCRdb's version of the immuneACCESS table is confined to in-frame rearrangements and falls short of the full clone set. An unresolved V gene accounts for under half of the shortfall where checked; the remainder is of unknown origin. That table supplies the V and J calls and clone size; D and trimming were determined from the DNA. Across this sample there are about 14,000 clones, with 66% seen only once. 2% to 2.5% of the sample is in the top ten clones.

This specimen consisted of PBMCs, obtained before nivolumab (anti-PD-1) treatment. The clonotype comes from a person aged 35-79 years with oral cavity squamous cell carcinoma. This receptor chain uses TRBV6-1 and TRBJ2-7; 8 of the junction bases match TRBD1. CDR3 protein: CASSMTGDEQYF. The bases are TGTGCCAGCAGTATGACAGGGGACGAGCAGTACTTC.